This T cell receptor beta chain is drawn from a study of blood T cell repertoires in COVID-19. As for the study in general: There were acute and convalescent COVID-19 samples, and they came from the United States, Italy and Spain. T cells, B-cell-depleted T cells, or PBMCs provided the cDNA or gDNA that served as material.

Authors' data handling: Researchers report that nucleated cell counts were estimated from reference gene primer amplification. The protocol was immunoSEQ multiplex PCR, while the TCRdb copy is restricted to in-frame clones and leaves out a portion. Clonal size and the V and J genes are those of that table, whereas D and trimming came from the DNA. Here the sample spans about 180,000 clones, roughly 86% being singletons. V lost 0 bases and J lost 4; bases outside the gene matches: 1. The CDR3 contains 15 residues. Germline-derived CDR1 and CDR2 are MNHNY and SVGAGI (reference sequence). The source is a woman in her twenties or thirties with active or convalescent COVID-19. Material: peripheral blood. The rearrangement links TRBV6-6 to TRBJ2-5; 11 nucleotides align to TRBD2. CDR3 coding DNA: TGTGCCAGCAGTTACTCACTAGCGGGGGTAGAGACCCAGTACTTC. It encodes CASSYSLAGVETQYF.